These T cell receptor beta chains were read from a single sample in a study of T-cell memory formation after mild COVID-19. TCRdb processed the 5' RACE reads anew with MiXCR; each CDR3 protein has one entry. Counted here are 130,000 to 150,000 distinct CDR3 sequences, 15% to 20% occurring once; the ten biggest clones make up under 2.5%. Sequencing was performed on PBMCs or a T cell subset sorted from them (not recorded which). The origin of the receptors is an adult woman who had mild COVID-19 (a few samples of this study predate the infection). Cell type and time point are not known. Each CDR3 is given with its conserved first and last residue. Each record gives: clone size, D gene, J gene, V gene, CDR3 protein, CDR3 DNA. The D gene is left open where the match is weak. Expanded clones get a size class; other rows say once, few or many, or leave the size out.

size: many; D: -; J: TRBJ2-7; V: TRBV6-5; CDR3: CASSYSPTNYEQYF; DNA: TGTGCCAGCAGTTACTCCCCTACCAACTACGAGCAGTACTTC
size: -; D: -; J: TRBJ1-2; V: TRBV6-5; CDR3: CASSYSRQADHGYTF; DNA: TGTGCCAGCAGTTACTCCCGGCAGGCCGACCATGGCTACACCTTC
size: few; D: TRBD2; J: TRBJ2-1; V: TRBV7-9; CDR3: CASSYGGGAREQFF; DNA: TGTGCCAGCAGCTATGGCGGGGGGGCCAGGGAGCAGTTCTTC
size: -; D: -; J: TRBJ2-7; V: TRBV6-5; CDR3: CASTKTGLLLEQYF; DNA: TGTGCCAGCACTAAAACCGGACTTCTCTTGGAGCAGTACTTC
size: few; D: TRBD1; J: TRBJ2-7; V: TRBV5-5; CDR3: CASSEDRAYEQYF; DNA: TGTGCCAGCAGCGAGGACAGGGCCTACGAGCAGTACTTC
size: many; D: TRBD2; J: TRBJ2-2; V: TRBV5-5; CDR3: CASSLLLAGPLVTGELFF; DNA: TGTGCCAGCAGCTTGTTACTAGCGGGGCCGCTGGTCACCGGGGAGCTGTTTTTT
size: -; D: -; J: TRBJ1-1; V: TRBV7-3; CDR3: CASSPAGLLGTEAFF; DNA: TGTGCCAGCAGCCCAGCAGGACTGTTGGGCACTGAAGCTTTCTTT
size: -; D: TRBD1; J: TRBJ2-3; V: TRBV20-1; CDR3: CSARGDRVADTQYF; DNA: TGCAGTGCTAGAGGGGACAGGGTCGCAGATACGCAGTATTTT
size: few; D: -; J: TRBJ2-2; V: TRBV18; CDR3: CASSGRYANTGELFF; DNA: TGTGCCAGCTCAGGGAGATACGCGAACACCGGGGAGCTGTTTTTT
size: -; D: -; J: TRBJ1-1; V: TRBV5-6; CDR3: CASSPSAFTEAFF; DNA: TGTGCCAGCAGTCCCTCCGCCTTCACTGAAGCTTTCTTT
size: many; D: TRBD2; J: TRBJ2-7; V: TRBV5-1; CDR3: CASSSGLVGEQYF; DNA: TGCGCCAGCAGCTCCGGACTAGTCGGGGAGCAGTACTTC
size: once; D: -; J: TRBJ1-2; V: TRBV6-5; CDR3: CASTPDRGTYGYTF; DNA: TGTGCCAGCACCCCCGACCGTGGGACCTATGGCTACACCTTC
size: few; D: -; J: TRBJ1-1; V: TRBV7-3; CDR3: CASSPDGHFNTEAFF; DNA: TGTGCCAGCAGCCCGGACGGACACTTTAACACTGAAGCTTTCTTT
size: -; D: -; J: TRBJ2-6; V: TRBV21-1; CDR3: CASSKAGPGANVLTF; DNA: TGTGCCAGCAGCAAAGCAGGGCCCGGGGCCAACGTCCTGACTTTC
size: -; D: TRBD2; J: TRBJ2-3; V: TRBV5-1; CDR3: CASRGTSGRNTQYF; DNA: TGCGCCAGCAGAGGGACTAGCGGGAGAAATACGCAGTATTTT
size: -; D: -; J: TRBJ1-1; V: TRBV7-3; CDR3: CASSLFRTEVAFF; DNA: TGTGCCAGCAGCTTATTTAGGACAGAAGTAGCTTTCTTT
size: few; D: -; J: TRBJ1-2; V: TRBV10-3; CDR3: CAISETPRAEGYTF; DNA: TGTGCCATCAGTGAAACCCCCAGGGCAGAAGGCTACACCTTC
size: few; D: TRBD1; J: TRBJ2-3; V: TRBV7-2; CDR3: CASRQDRRRDTQYF; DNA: TGTGCCAGCAGACAGGACAGGCGTAGAGATACGCAGTATTTT
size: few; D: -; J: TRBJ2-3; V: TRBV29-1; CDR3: CSVWGAPTPSTDTQYF; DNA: TGCAGCGTTTGGGGGGCCCCAACTCCTAGCACAGATACGCAGTATTTT
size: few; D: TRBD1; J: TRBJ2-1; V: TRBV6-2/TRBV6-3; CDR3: CASRRIGTGDGGSYNEQFF; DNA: TGTGCCAGCAGAAGGATCGGGACAGGGGATGGGGGCTCCTACAATGAGCAGTTCTTC
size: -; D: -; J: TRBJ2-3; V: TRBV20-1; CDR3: CSAQTRSADTQYF; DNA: TGCAGTGCACAGACTCGGTCGGCAGATACGCAGTATTTT
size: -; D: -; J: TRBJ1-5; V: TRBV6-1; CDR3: CASSGLQGPSQHF; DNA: TGTGCCAGCAGTGGGCTACAGGGTCCGTCCCAGCATTTT
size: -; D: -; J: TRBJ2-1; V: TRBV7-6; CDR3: CASSLFKGTFDELFF; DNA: TGTGCCAGCAGCTTATTTAAAGGGACGTTCGATGAGCTGTTCTTC
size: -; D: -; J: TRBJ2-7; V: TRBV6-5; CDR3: CASSSLGVVQYF; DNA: TGTGCCAGCAGTTCGTTGGGAGTGGTGCAGTACTTC
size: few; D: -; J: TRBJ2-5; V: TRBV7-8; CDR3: CASSLRWAETQYF; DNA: TGTGCCAGCAGCCTACGCTGGGCAGAGACCCAGTACTTC
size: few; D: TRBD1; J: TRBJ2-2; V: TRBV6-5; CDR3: CAVQGDRTGELFF; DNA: TGTGCCGTTCAGGGGGATCGGACCGGGGAGCTGTTTTTT
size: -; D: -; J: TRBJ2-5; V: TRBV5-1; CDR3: CASSLDSHETQYF; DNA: TGCGCCAGCAGCCTGGACAGCCACGAGACCCAGTACTTC
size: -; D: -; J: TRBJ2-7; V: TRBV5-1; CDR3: CASSLAWRYYEQYF; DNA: TGCGCCAGCAGCTTGGCCTGGAGGTACTACGAGCAGTACTTC
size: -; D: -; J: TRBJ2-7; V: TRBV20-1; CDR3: CSASGRVYEQYF; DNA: TGCAGTGCTAGCGGGAGAGTATACGAGCAGTACTTC